This T cell receptor (beta chain) was sequenced for a study of Ad26.COV2.S vaccination and SARS-CoV-2 variants. This clone appeared once. V was clipped by 1 base and J by 4 bases, with 12 bases between them. The CDR3 contains 15 residues. The germline CDR1 and CDR2 sequences are LGHDT and YNNKEL (reference sequence). Method: immunoSEQ multiplex PCR; TCRdb's copy keeps in-frame clones and lacks some. Here the sample spans around 100,000 clones, 80% being singletons. This TCR was recovered from a human donor who had recovered from COVID-19. This material consisted of peripheral blood, taken after recovery from COVID-19. The rearrangement links TRBV3-1 (or the pseudogene TRBV3-2) to TRBJ2-3; tentative D call: TRBD1 (6 bases). DNA for the CDR3: TGTGCCAGCAGCCAAGTGAGGGGGACGGCAGATACGCAGTATTTT. Translation gives CASSQVRGTADTQYF.